This T cell receptor beta chain was sequenced for a study of blood T cells in healthy people across ages. V gave up 8 bases and J gave up 0 bases; unmatched junction bases: 6. Germline CDR1 reads SNHLY; CDR2 reads FYNNEI. This CDR3 spans 15 amino acids. Together with a sample-barcoded 5' primer, a J-beta primer mix was included in a second PCR lasting about 7 to 11 cycles. A minimum of 3 million CDR3-containing paired-end reads was obtained for each sample. TCRdb reanalysed the 5' RACE reads using MiXCR and keeps one entry per CDR3 protein. The top ten clones hold under 9% of a sample with just under 550,000 distinct CDR3 sequences, less than 25% of them seen once. This clonotype came up many times. Its antigen remains unknown. The donors, healthy Caucasians from Russia, were aged 6 to 90. General study results and limits: Researchers judged that diversity estimates from one million T cells fell short of true values. With unsorted PBMCs, a conclusive comparison of naive versus antigen-experienced cells was not possible.

The same sample was also studied in work on T cells of mothers and their children.

This clonotype was obtained from a boy aged 10-17 years in good health. The sequencing input was blood. This rearrangement joins TRBV2 to TRBJ2-4, with TRBD1 identical over 8 bases. CDR3 region: CASSGQGVAKNIQYF. DNA for the CDR3: TGTGCCAGCTCTGGACAGGGAGTAGCCAAAAACATTCAGTACTTC.